These 8 T cell receptor beta chains were all obtained from the same sample, sequenced in a study of shared clonotypes between healthy human individuals. Here immunoSEQ multiplex PCR was the method, and the copy in TCRdb shows in-frame clones only, minus some. The sample holds a few million clones, approximately 93% seen once. The specimen sequenced was naive CD4+ T cells from PBMCs. Subset specified: CD45RA+ positively selected. These receptors all stem from a man younger than 30 in good health. Some clones in this sample may be carry-over from other donors' samples.

The rearrangement uses TRBV5-1 and TRBJ1-2; D is possibly TRBD1 (5 bases). Germline V gene data show CDR1 as SGHRS and CDR2 as YFSETQ. CDR3 length equals 14 residues. The V end was cut by 2 bases, the J end by 3 bases, with 11 bases between. CDR3 protein: CASSFSGTYYGYTF. The CDR3 nucleotides read TGCGCCAGCAGCTTCTCAGGGACGTACTATGGCTACACCTTC.

This chain joins TRBV6-4 and TRBJ2-1; possibly TRBD1 or TRBD2 for D (5 bases each). This CDR3 has 16 residues. The V end was cut by 5 bases, the J end by 3 bases, with 17 bases between. The germline V gene has CDR1 MRHNA and CDR2 SNTAGT. CDR3 in DNA: TGTGCCAGCAGTCAAGGGTTGGGACCACACTACAATGAGCAGTTCTTC. Its protein product is CASSQGLGPHYNEQFF.

Only one count was recorded for this clone. Written as DNA, the CDR3 is TGCGCCAGCAGCTTGGACCCCCCGATTGTTGAAGCTTTCTTT. This sequence encodes CASSLDPPIVEAFF. This chain uses TRBV5-1 with TRBJ1-1; D call uncertain. CDR1 and CDR2 (germline): SGHRS, YFSETQ. This CDR3 comprises 14 residues. V was shortened by 0 bases and J by 7 bases, with 13 bases between the two germline ends.

This clone was seen only once. This sequence joins TRBV19 and TRBJ1-2; 11 bases line up with TRBD1. This CDR3 has 16 residues. With V trimmed by 2 bases and J by 6 bases, 8 bases remained unmatched. CDR1 is LNHDA and CDR2 is SQIVND in the germline V gene (reference sequence). Here the CDR3 reads CASSISGQGARHGYTF. The CDR3 DNA follows: TGTGCCAGTAGTATAAGTGGACAGGGGGCGCGTCATGGCTACACCTTC.

The chain combines TRBV2 with TRBJ2-3; the match to TRBD2 covers 8 bases. Germline V gene lookup returns CDR1 SNHLY and CDR2 FYNNEI. With V trimmed by 4 bases and J by 5 bases, 8 bases remained unmatched. The CDR3 is made up of 15 amino acids. This CDR3 is CASSVAGLVRDTQYF. DNA for the CDR3: TGTGCCAGCAGTGTAGCGGGATTGGTTAGAGATACGCAGTATTTT.

The V and J genes are TRBV28 and TRBJ2-1, with 10 nucleotides matching TRBD2. Per germline, CDR1 MDHEN and CDR2 SYDVKM. V trimming: 3 bases; J trimming: 7 bases; junction bases outside the gene matches: 9. The CDR3 runs to 16 residues. CDR3 amino acids: CASSFLFLAGANEQFF. The CDR3 nucleotides are TGTGCCAGCAGTTTCCTCTTCCTAGCGGGAGCAAATGAGCAGTTCTTC.

The chain recombines TRBV6-1 with TRBJ2-3; 8 positions match TRBD2. Trimming took 6 bases from V and 3 from J; bases not matched to a gene: 8. Germline-derived CDR1 and CDR2 are MNHNS and SASEGT. The length of the CDR3 is 15 residues. CDR3 nucleotide sequence: TGTGCCAGCAGGGGAGGGCTAGCGGGTACAGATACGCAGTATTTT. It translates to CASRGGLAGTDTQYF.

V usage is TRBV10-3 and J usage is TRBJ2-1; TRBD2 agrees at 9 bases. This CDR3 is built from 14 residues. J gave up 8 bases and V 6 bases, and 8 bases lay outside the gene matches. The germline V gene encodes CDR1 ENHRY and CDR2 SYGVKD. In DNA form, the CDR3 reads TGTGCCATCAGAGGAGCGGGAGGTCGCGATGAGCAGTTCTTC. This encodes CAIRGAGGRDEQFF.